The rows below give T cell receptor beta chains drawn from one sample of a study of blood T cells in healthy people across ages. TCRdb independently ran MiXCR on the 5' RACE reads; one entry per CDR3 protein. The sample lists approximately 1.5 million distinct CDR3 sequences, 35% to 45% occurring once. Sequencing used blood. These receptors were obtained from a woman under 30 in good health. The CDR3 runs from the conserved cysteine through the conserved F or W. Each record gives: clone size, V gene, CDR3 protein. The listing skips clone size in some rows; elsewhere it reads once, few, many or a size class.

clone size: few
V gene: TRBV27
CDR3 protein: CASSHKGATYNSPLHF

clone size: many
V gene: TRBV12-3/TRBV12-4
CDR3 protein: CASSSGLYGYTF

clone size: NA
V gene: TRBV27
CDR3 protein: CASSAIGTGGDYGYTF

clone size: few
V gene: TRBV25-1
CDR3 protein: CASSESRGAKNIQYF

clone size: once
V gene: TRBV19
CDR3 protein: CASSGDEGQYF

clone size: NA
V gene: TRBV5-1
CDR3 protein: CASSPTENVEAFF

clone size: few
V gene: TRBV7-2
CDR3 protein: CASSEITGMYGYTF

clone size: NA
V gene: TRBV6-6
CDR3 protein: CASSPTVEGINSYEQYF

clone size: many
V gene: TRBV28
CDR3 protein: CASSERQLTYEQYF

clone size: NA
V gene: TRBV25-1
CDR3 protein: CASSEGGRMNTEAFF

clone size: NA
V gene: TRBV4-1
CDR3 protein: CASSQVGDQAMNTEAFF

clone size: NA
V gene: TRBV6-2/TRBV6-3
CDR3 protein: CASSDLELYEQYF

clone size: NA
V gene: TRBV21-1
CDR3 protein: CASSERGNEKLFF

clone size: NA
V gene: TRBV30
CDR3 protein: CAGSVLSEQFF

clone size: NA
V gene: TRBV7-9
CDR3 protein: CASSPTRGRDDEQFF

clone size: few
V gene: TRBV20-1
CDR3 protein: CSARPQGWAGYTF

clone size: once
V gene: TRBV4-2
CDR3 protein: CASSQDPSLDTQYF

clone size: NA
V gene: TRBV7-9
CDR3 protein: CASSLALRQGIYGYTF

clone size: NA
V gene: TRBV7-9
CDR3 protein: CASSVEQLSYGYTF

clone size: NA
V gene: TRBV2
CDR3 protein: CASSDSGEQYF

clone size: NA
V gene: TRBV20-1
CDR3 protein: CSATNLAGQYF

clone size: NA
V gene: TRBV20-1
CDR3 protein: CSAQGRNEQYF

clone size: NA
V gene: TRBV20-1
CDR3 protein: CSATQTSGSTETQYF

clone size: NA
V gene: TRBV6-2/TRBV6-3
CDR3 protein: CASSTPGSLYGYTF

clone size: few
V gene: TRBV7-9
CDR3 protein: CASSPPSLGSEQYF

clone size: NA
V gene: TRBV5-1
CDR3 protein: CASRREGSGSWNSYEQYF

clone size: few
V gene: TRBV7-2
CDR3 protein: CASSLVWTAQETQYF

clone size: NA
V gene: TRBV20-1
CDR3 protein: CSARGGGNLNTEAFF

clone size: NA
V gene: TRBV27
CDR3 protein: CASQTGYEQYF

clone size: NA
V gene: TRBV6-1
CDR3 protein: CASRVGGGNEQFF

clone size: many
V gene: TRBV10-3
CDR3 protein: CAISGSLAGAQYF

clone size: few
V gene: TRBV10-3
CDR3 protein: CAISESRAGLNSPLHF

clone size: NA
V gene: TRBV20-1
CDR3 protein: CSARDWGTPGGTATNEKLFF

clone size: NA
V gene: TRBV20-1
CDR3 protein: CSARVSGTGSLCTF

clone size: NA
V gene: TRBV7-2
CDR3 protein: CASSFQWSGMQETQYF

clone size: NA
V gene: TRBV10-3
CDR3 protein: CAISEDKWQYF

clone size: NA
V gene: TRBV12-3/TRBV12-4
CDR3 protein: CASSLVDRAGTEAFF

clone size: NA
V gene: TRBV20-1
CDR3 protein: CSARVLTGIDIQYF

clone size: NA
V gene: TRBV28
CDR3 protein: CASSLVSAEPNTEAFF

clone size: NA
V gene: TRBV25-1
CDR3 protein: CASRSTGTGLRYTF

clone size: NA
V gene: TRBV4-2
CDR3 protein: CASSQGGNRVEMSNQPQHF

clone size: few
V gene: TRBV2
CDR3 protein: CASSPGLAGPKETQYF

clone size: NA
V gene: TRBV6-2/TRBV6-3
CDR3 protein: CASRPPGLDPTIAKNIQYF

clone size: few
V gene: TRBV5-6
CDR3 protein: CASSVTNTDTQYF

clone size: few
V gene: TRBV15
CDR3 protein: CATSRRSGLAGRSYNEQFF

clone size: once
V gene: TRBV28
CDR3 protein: CASSPYRGYDYTF

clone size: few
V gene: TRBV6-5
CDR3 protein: CASSYTLGLHHIQYF

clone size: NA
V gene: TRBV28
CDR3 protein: CASSFTQGYYNEQFF